These 19 T cell receptor beta chains were sequenced from one sample in a study of blood T cell repertoires in COVID-19. The assay was immunoSEQ multiplex PCR, and TCRdb's table has in-frame clones only and misses some. The table shows a few hundred thousand clones, with around 89% occurring only once. Sequenced sample: PBMCs or T cells enriched from blood (not recorded which). The receptor set was obtained from a woman aged 40 to 50 who had recovered from COVID-19.

The chain combines TRBV5-1 with TRBJ1-1; 10 nucleotides match TRBD1. V was clipped by 4 bases and J by 1 base; unmatched bases: 10. The germline gives CDR1 SGHRS, CDR2 YFSETQ. The CDR3 covers 17 residues. The CDR3 sequence is CASSVETGGAQNTEAFF. For the CDR3, the DNA is TGCGCCAGCAGCGTGGAGACAGGGGGCGCGCAGAACACTGAAGCTTTCTTT. Full variable domain (missing parts from reference TRBV5-1 and TRBJ1-1): KAGVTQTPRYLIKTRGQQVTLSCSPISGHRSVSWYQQTPGQGLQFLFEYFSETQRNKGNFPGRFSGRQFSNSRSEMNVSTLELGDSALYLCASSVETGGAQNTEAFFGQGTRLTVV.

In DNA form, the CDR3 reads TGTGCCAGCAGTTACGGGGCAGCGAACACCGGGGAGCTGTTTTTT. Its translation is CASSYGAANTGELFF. The chain uses TRBV6-2 or TRBV6-3 and TRBJ2-2; weak D call: TRBD1 (5 bases). Trimming stripped 2 bases from V and 0 bases from J, with 7 bases between. The CDR3 covers 15 residues. Germline loops: CDR1 MNHEY, CDR2 SVGEGT.

This chain connects TRBV5-6 to TRBJ2-1, with D perhaps matching TRBD2 (5 bases). CDR1 and CDR2 (germline): SGHDT, YYEEEE. Trimming left V 4 bases short and J 4 bases short, with 12 bases between. CDR3 length: 14 amino acids. CDR3 in DNA: TGTGCCAGCAGCGCGGGCCGCGTGTACAATGAGCAGTTCTTC. This sequence encodes CASSAGRVYNEQFF.

This rearrangement joins TRBV4-3 to TRBJ1-2, with D possibly TRBD1 on 5 matching bases. Germline V gene data show CDR1 as LGHNA and CDR2 as YSLEER. The CDR3 is made up of 15 amino acids. With 3 bases removed from V and 2 bases from J, the gap between germline ends came to 13 bases. CDR3 in DNA: TGCGCCAGCAGCCAGAATTCTCGGGGGAACTATGGCTACACCTTC. It encodes CASSQNSRGNYGYTF.

This rearrangement joins TRBV5-1 to TRBJ2-1; TRBD2 matches at 13 bases. Germline values: CDR1 SGHRS, CDR2 YFSETQ. V trimming: 4 bases; J trimming: 6 bases; junction bases outside the gene matches: 4. This CDR3 comprises 15 residues. CDR3 region: CASSIGLAGVNEQFF. The CDR3 nucleotides read TGCGCCAGCAGCATCGGACTAGCGGGAGTCAATGAGCAGTTCTTC.

This chain connects TRBV4-3 to TRBJ2-7, with 7 bases that match TRBD2. The V and J ends lost 4 bases and 2 bases, in that order; junction bases with no gene match: 5. This CDR3 is 14 amino acids long. Germline V CDR1 and CDR2: LGHNA, YSLEER. CDR3 sequence reads: CASSLRRETYEQYF. CDR3 DNA sequence: TGCGCCAGCAGCCTGAGGCGGGAGACCTACGAGCAGTACTTC.

J is TRBJ2-1 and V is TRBV13, with unresolved D. Trimming left V 5 bases short and J 2 bases short, with 7 bases between. Germline assignment: CDR1 PRHDT and CDR2 FYEKMQ (reference sequence). The CDR3 runs to 13 residues. CDR3 sequence (DNA): TGTGCCAGCAGCCGTGACACCTACAATGAGCAGTTCTTC. Its translation is CASSRDTYNEQFF. The whole variable domain, remainder taken from reference TRBV13 and TRBJ2-1, is AAGVIQSPRHLIKEKRETATLKCYPIPRHDTVYWYQQGPGQDPQFLISFYEKMQSDKGSIPDRFSAQQFSDYHSELNMSSLELGDSALYFCASSRDTYNEQFFGPGTRLTVL.

J is TRBJ1-3 and V is TRBV15, with D perhaps matching TRBD1 (5 bases). This CDR3 has 16 amino acids. V lost 5 bases and J 0 bases, leaving 14 bases between the germline ends. The germline V gene encodes CDR1 LNHNV and CDR2 YYDKDF (reference sequence). In nucleotides, the CDR3 is TGTGCCACCAGCGGAAGGGGAGGCATCTCTGGAAACACCATATATTTT. This gives the protein CATSGRGGISGNTIYF.

This chain uses TRBV9 with TRBJ2-1, with 8 bases aligning to TRBD2. Trimming cost V 0 bases and J 6 bases; bases outside gene matches: 5. The CDR3 runs to 15 residues. CDR1 and CDR2 (germline): SGDLS, YYNGEE. The CDR3: CASSVGGTSINEQFF. DNA for the CDR3: TGTGCCAGCAGCGTAGGTGGGACTAGTATCAATGAGCAGTTCTTC.

The gene calls are TRBV24-1 and TRBJ1-2; TRBD1 is a possible D gene (6 bases). The CDR3 length is 17 residues. The V and J ends lost 1 base and 2 bases respectively, with 16 bases between them. CDR1 and CDR2 (germline): KGHDR, SFDVKD. CDR3 sequence: CATSDFGDDGQNYGYTF. Here the CDR3 DNA reads TGTGCCACCAGTGATTTTGGGGATGACGGACAGAACTATGGCTACACCTTC.

The chain has TRBV19 and TRBJ2-6, with 11 positions matching TRBD2. V lost 0 bases and J lost 0; bases outside the gene matches: 4. In germline, CDR1 is LNHDA, CDR2 SQIVND (reference sequence). The length of the CDR3 is 19 residues. The CDR3: CASSIDGTSGRSGANVLTF. The CDR3 region has the DNA TGTGCCAGTAGTATAGATGGGACTAGCGGTCGCTCTGGGGCCAACGTCCTGACTTTC.

J is TRBJ2-1 and V is TRBV11-2, with a possible D match to TRBD2 (7 bases). Germline CDR1 SGHAT, CDR2 FQNNGV. The CDR3 is 14 amino acids. V gave up 6 bases and J gave up 6 bases, with 15 bases separating them. The CDR3 is CASSPWRGGNEQFF. The CDR3 DNA is TGTGCCAGCAGTCCTTGGAGGGGGGGCAATGAGCAGTTCTTC.

Only one count was recorded for this clone. The chain uses TRBV11-2 and TRBJ2-5, with TRBD1 matching over 8 bases. Germline V gene lookup returns CDR1 SGHAT and CDR2 FQNNGV. This CDR3 is 16 amino acids long. V shed 4 bases, J shed 5 bases, and the junction held 12 bases outside the gene matches. CDR3 residues: CASSSTNAGGAETQYF. CDR3 sequence (DNA): TGTGCCAGCAGCTCCACAAACGCAGGGGGCGCGGAGACCCAGTACTTC.

V and J are TRBV19 and TRBJ2-5; 9 nucleotides match TRBD2. The J segment lost 5 bases and the V segment lost 3 bases, leaving 4 bases of the junction unmatched. The CDR3 has 14 residues. Germline V gene data show CDR1 as LNHDA and CDR2 as SQIVND (reference sequence). CDR3 coding DNA: TGTGCCAGTAGTATGATAGCGGGAGTGGAGACCCAGTACTTC. It is translated as CASSMIAGVETQYF.

CDR3 sequence reads: CASSQSRSAGGPWEETQYF. CDR3 DNA: TGCGCCAGCAGTCAATCCCGGTCAGCGGGAGGGCCTTGGGAGGAGACCCAGTACTTC. The J gene is TRBJ2-5, the V gene TRBV23-1; TRBD2 agrees at 10 bases. TRBV23-1 is an ORF; its function is uncertain. CDR3 length: 19 residues. Losses at the gene ends were 0 bases for V and 5 bases for J; bases not matched to a gene: 15.

The chain carries TRBV19 and TRBJ2-3; tentatively, D is TRBD2 (5 bases). Between the trimmed V and J ends, which lost 10 bases and 3 bases, there was a span of 17 bases. Germline assignment: CDR1 LNHDA and CDR2 SQIVND (reference sequence). The CDR3 is 14 amino acids. CDR3 sequence (DNA): TGTGCCACCGCTAGGGAGCCGTCGACAGATACGCAGTATTTT. Protein product: CATAREPSTDTQYF.

This clone was picked up a small number of times. J is TRBJ1-1 and V is TRBV7-2; 7 nucleotides match TRBD1. The germline gives CDR1 SGHTA, CDR2 FQGNSA. Trimming at V came to 5 bases and at J to 0 bases, leaving 3 bases not matched to a gene. The CDR3 has 14 residues. The CDR3 bases are TGTGCCAGCAGCGACAGGGTCCTGAACACTGAAGCTTTCTTT. Its translation: CASSDRVLNTEAFF.

The chain is built from TRBV5-1 and TRBJ2-2; a weak D match, TRBD2 (6 bases). Germline V lookup: CDR1 SGHRS, CDR2 YFSETQ. This CDR3 spans 16 amino acids. The V gene lost 4 bases and the J gene lost 0 bases, with 13 bases spanning the gap. CDR3 DNA: TGCGCCAGCAGCCGGGGGTTTGCCGCGAACACCGGGGAGCTGTTTTTT. Residues: CASSRGFAANTGELFF.

The rearrangement joins TRBV7-6 to TRBJ2-1, with D perhaps matching TRBD2 (6 bases). Between the trimmed V and J ends, which lost 2 bases and 4 bases, there was a span of 12 bases. CDR1 is SGHVS, CDR2 FNYEAQ, per germline. The CDR3 spans 15 residues. The CDR3 is CASSLSGLSYNEQFF. CDR3 DNA: TGTGCCAGCAGCTTAAGCGGACTATCATACAATGAGCAGTTCTTC.